This TCR beta chain was recovered during a study of T cells in Graves' hyperthyroidism and ophthalmopathy. Regarding this clonotype: What it binds is not known.

Amplified TCR beta CDR3 regions derived from RNA transcripts. The HTBI primer set drove a first-round RT-PCR of the TCR CDR3. TCRdb ran MiXCR on the multiplex PCR reads and lists one entry per CDR3 protein. Of about 680,000 distinct CDR3 sequences in the sample, approximately 40% were seen once. CDR3 size: 16 residues. CDR1 is DFQATT and CDR2 is SNEGSKA in the germline V gene (reference sequence). With 4 bases clipped from V and 4 bases from J, the junction kept 6 bases outside the gene matches. Newly diagnosed patients aged 18 to 65 had hyperthyroidism of under 2 months' duration. Diagnosis rested on symptoms, serum thyroxine and TRAb, thyroid ultrasound, and orbital computed tomography. The source of the PBMCs was 10 ml of fresh peripheral blood. General study points: Blood also held most thyroid clonotypes expanded beyond 0.001.

The receptor comes from a woman aged 40 to 49 with Graves' hyperthyroidism. Sequencing was carried out using blood. This rearrangement joins TRBV20-1 to TRBJ2-5; 16 positions match TRBD2. The CDR3 sequence: CSAMGLAGGPPETQYF. The CDR3 DNA is TGCAGTGCTATGGGACTAGCGGGAGGGCCTCCAGAGACCCAGTACTTC.